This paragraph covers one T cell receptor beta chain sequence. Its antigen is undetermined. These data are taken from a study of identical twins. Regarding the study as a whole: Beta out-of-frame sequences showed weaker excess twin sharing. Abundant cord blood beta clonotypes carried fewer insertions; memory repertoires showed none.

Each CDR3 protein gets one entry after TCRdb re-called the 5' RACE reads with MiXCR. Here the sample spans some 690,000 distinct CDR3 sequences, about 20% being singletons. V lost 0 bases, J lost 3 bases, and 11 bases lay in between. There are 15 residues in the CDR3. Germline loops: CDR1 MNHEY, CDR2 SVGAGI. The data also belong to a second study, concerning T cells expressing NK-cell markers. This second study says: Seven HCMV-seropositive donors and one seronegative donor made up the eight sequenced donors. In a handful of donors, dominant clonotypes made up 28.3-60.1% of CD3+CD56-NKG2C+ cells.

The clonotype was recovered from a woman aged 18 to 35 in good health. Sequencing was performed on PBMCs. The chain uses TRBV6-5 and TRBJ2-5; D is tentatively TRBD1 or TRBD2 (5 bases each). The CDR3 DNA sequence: TGTGCCAGCAGTTACTCGATGGGACCCGAAGAGACCCAGTACTTC. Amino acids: CASSYSMGPEETQYF.